This T cell receptor (beta chain) originates from a study of T cells after yellow fever vaccination. For the study at large: SMART-Seq v4 Ultra Low Input served to prepare low-cell-number fractions.

Universal primer sites and UMIs were introduced during 5'RACE template-switching synthesis of TCR cDNA. MiXCR was run by TCRdb on the 5' RACE reads, yielding one entry per CDR3 protein. The data show 120,000 to 150,000 distinct CDR3 sequences, less than 9.5% seen once. The study, taken as a whole, reports: Abundant contaminating clonotypes from the bulk population could appear in FACS-sorted repertoires. Clonotypes appearing in both CD4 and CD8 compartments existed, and their share was small.

This clonotype was recorded a few times. The target antigen is unknown. Germline V gene sequence: CDR1 DFQATT, CDR2 SNEGSKA (reference sequence). Trimming stripped 1 base from V and 2 bases from J, with 22 bases between. The CDR3 loop spans 18 amino acids. The sequence derives from a man aged 25 to 40 who received the YFV17D yellow fever vaccine. The source material was CD4+ T cells sorted from PBMCs, sampled 5 days after the yellow fever booster vaccination. V gene TRBV20-1 combines with J gene TRBJ2-3; D possibly corresponds to TRBD2 (6 bases). In DNA form, the CDR3 reads TGCAGTGCTAGAGGGGTGGGGACTCGGGGAGAGGACACAGATACGCAGTATTTT. Amino acids: CSARGVGTRGEDTDTQYF.